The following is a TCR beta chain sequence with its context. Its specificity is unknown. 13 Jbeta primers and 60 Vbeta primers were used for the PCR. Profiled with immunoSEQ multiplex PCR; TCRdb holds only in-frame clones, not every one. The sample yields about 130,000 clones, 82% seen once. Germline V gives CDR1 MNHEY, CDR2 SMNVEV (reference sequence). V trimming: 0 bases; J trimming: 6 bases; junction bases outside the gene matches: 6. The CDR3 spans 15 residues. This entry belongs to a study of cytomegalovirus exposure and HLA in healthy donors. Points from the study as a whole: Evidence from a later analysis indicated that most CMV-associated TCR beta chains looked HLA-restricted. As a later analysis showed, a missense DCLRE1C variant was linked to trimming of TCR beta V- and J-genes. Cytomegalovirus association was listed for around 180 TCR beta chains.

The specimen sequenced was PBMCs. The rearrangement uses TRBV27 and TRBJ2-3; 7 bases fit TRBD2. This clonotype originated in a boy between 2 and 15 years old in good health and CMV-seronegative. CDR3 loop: CASSLSGLGGDTQYF. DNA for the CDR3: TGTGCCAGCAGTTTATCAGGACTGGGGGGGGATACGCAGTATTTT.